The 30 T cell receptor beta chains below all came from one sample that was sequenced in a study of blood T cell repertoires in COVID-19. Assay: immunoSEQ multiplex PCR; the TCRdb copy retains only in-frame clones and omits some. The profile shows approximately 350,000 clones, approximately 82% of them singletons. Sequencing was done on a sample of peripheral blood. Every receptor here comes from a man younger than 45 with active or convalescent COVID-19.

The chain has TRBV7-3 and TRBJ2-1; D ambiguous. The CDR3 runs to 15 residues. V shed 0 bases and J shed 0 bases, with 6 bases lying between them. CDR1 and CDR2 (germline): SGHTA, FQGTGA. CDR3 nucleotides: TGTGCCAGCAGCTTAACTGGGCCCTCCTACAATGAGCAGTTCTTC. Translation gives CASSLTGPSYNEQFF. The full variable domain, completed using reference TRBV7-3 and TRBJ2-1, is GAGVSQTPSNKVTEKGKYVELRCDPISGHTALYWYRQSLGQGPEFLIYFQGTGAADDSGLPNDRFFAVRPEGSVSTLKIQRTERGDSAVYLCASSLTGPSYNEQFFGPGTRLTVL.

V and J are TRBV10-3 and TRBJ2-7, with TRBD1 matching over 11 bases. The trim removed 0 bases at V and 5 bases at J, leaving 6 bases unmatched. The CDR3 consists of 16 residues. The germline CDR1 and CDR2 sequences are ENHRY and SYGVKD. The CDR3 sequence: CAISESGTGGTNEQYF. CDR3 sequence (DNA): TGTGCCATCAGTGAGTCGGGGACAGGGGGAACGAACGAGCAGTACTTC.

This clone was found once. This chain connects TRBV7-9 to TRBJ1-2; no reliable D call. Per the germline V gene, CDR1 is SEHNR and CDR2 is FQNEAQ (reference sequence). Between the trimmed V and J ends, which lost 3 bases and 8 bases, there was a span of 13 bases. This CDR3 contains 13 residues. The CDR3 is CASSFLQDLGYTF. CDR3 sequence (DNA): TGTGCCAGCAGCTTCCTCCAGGATTTGGGCTACACCTTC.

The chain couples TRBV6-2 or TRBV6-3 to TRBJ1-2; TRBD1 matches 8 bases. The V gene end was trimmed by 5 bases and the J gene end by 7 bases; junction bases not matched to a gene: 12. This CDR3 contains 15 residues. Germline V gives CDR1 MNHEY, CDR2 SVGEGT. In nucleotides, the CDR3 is TGTGCCAGCAGTCGATTAGGACAGGGCGTCGTTGGCTACACCTTC. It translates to CASSRLGQGVVGYTF.

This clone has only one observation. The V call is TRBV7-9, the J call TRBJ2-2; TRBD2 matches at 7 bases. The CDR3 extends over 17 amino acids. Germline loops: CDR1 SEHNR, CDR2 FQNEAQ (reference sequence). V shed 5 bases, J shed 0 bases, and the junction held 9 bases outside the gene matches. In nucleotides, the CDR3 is TGTGCCAGCAGCCCTTCCAAGCGGGGCCCGAACACCGGGGAGCTGTTTTTT. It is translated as CASSPSKRGPNTGELFF.

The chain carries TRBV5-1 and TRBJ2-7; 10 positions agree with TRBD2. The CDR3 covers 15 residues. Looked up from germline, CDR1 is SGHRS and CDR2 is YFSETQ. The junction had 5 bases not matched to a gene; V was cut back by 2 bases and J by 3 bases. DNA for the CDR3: TGCGCCAGCAGCTTTACTAGCGGGAAGATCTACGAGCAGTACTTC. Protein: CASSFTSGKIYEQYF.

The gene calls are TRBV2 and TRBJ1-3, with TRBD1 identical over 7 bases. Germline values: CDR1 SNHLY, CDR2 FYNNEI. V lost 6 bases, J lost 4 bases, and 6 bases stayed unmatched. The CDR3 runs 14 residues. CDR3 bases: TGTGCCAGCAGCCCCAGGGGGTGGGGAAACACCATATATTTT. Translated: CASSPRGWGNTIYF.

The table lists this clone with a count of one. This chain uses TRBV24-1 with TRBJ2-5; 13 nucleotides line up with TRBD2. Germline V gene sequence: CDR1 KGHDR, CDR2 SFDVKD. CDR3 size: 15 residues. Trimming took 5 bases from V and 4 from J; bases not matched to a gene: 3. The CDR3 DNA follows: TGTGCCACCAGTGGGACTAGCGGGAGAAGAGAGACCCAGTACTTC. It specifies CATSGTSGRRETQYF.

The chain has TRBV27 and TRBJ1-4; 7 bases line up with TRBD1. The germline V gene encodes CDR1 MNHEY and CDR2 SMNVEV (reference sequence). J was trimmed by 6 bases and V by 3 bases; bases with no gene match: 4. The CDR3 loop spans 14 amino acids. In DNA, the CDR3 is TGTGCCAGCAGTTTTGGACAGGACGATGAAAAACTGTTTTTT. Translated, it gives CASSFGQDDEKLFF.

CDR3 sequence (DNA): TGTGCCAGCTCATCCGACACCTCCGCCTACGAGCAGTACTTC. This encodes CASSSDTSAYEQYF. The chain has TRBV18 and TRBJ2-7; D not certain. The CDR3 runs to 14 residues. Per the germline V gene, CDR1 is KGHSH and CDR2 is LQKENI. V was cut by 5 bases and J by 2 bases, with 13 bases left in between.

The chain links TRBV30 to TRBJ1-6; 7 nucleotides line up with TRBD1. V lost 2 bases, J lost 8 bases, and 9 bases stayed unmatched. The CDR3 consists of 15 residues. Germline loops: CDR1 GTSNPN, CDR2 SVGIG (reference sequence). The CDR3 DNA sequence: TGTGCCTGGAGTCCCAAGACAGGGAAGGATTCACCCCTCCACTTT. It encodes CAWSPKTGKDSPLHF. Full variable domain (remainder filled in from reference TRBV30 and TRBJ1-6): SQTIHQWPATLVQPVGSPLSLECTVEGTSNPNLYWYRQAAGRGLQLLFYSVGIGQISSEVPQNLSASRPQDRQFILSSKKLLLSDSGFYLCAWSPKTGKDSPLHFGNGTRLTVT.

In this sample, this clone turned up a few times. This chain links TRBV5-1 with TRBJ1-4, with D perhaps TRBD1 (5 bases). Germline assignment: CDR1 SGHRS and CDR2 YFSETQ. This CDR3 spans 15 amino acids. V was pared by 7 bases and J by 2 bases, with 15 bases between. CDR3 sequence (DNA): TGCGCCAGCCGACGTGACAGCCGCACTAATGAAAAACTGTTTTTT. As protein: CASRRDSRTNEKLFF.

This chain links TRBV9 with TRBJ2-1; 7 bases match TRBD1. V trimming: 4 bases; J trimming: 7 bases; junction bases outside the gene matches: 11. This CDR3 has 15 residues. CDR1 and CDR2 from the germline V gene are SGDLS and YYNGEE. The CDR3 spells CASSTRTGWENEQFF. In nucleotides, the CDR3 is TGTGCCAGCAGCACCCGGACAGGCTGGGAGAATGAGCAGTTCTTC.

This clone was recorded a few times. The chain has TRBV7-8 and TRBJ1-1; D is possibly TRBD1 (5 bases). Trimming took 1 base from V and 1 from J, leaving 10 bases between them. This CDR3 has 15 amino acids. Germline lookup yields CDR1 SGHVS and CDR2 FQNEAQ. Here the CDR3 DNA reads TGTGCCAGCAGCTTAGTAGGGGCGAGGAACACTGAAGCTTTCTTT. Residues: CASSLVGARNTEAFF.

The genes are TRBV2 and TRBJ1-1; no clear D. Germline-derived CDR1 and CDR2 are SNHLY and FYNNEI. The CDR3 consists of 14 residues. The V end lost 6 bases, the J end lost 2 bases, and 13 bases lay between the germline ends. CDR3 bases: TGTGCCAGCAGCCTAGAGGGCCTCAACACTGAAGCTTTCTTT. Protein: CASSLEGLNTEAFF.

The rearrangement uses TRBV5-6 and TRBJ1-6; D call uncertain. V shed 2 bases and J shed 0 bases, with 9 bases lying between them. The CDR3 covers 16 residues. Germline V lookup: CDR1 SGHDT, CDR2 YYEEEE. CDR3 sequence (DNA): TGTGCCAGCAGCTTTATAAGTAGCTCCTATAATTCACCCCTCCACTTT. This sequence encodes CASSFISSSYNSPLHF.

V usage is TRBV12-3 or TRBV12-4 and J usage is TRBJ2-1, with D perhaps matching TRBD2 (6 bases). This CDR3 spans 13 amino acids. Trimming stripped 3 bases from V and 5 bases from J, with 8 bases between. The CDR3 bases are TGTGCCAGCAGTTTTTCGGGGGACAATGAGCAGTTCTTC. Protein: CASSFSGDNEQFF.

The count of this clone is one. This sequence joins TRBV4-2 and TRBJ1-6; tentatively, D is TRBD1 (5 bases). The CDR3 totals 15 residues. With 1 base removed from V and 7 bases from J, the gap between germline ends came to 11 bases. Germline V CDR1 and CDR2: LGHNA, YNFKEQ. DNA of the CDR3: TGTGCCAGCAGCCAAGCCGGGACTGCCAATTCACCCCTCCACTTT. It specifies CASSQAGTANSPLHF.

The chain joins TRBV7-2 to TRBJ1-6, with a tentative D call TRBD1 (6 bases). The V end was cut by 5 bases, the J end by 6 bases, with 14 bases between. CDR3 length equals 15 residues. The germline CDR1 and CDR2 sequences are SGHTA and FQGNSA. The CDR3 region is CASSVGQILNSPLHF. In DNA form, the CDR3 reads TGTGCCAGCAGCGTCGGACAGATACTTAATTCACCCCTCCACTTT.

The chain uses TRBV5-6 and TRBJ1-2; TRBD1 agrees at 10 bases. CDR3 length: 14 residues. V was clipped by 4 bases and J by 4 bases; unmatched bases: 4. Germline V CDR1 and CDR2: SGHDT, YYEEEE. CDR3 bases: TGTGCCAGCAGCGAGGGACAGGGGATCTATGGCTACACCTTC. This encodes CASSEGQGIYGYTF.

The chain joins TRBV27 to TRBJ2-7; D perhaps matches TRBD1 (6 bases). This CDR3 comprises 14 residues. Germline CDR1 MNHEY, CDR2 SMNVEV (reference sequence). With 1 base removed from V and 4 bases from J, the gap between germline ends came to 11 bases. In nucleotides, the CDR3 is TGTGCCAGCAGTTTATTGGGCAGGGGTTACGAGCAGTACTTC. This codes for CASSLLGRGYEQYF.

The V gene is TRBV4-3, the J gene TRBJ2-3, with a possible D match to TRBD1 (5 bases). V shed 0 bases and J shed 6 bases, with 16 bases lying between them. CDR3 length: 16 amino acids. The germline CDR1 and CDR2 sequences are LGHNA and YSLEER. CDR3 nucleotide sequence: TGCGCCAGCAGCCAAGATGTAAGCAGGGCGGCGGATACGCAGTATTTT. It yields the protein CASSQDVSRAADTQYF.

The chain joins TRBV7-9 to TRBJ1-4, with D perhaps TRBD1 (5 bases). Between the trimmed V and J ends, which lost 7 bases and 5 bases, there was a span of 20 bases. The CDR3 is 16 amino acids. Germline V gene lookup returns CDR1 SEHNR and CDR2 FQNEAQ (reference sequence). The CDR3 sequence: CASTPEVGALNEKLFF. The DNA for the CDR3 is TGTGCCAGCACCCCAGAAGTTGGGGCCTTGAATGAAAAACTGTTTTTT.

The CDR3 nucleotides are TGTGCCAGCAGAAAGGCGGGGCCGAGGAGCTATGGCTACACCTTC. It is translated as CASRKAGPRSYGYTF. The V call is TRBV5-6, the J call TRBJ1-2, with a tentative D call TRBD1 (5 bases). The CDR3 runs to 15 residues. The V gene lost 5 bases and the J gene lost 4 bases, with 18 bases spanning the gap. The germline V gene encodes CDR1 SGHDT and CDR2 YYEEEE.

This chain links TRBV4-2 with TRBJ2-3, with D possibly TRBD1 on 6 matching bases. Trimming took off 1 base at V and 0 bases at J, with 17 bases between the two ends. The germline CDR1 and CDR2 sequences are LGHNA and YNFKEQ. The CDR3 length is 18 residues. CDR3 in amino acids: CASSQVRGGLPSTDTQYF. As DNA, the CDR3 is TGTGCCAGCAGCCAAGTCAGGGGCGGGCTCCCCAGCACAGATACGCAGTATTTT.

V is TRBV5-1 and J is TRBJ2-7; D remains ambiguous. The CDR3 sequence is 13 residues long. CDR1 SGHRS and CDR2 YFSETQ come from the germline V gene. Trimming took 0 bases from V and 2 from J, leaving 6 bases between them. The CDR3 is CASSLDSPYEQYF. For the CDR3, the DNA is TGCGCCAGCAGCTTGGACAGCCCCTACGAGCAGTACTTC. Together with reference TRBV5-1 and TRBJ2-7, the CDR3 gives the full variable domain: KAGVTQTPRYLIKTRGQQVTLSCSPISGHRSVSWYQQTPGQGLQFLFEYFSETQRNKGNFPGRFSGRQFSNSRSEMNVSTLELGDSALYLCASSLDSPYEQYFGPGTRLTVT.

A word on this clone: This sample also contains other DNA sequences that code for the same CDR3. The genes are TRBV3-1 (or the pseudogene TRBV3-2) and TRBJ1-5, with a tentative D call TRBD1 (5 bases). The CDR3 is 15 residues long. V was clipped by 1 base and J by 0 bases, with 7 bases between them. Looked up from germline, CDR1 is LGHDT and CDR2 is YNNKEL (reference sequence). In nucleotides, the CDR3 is TGTGCCAGCAGCCAAGGGGGGGGTAGCAATCAGCCCCAGCATTTT. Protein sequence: CASSQGGGSNQPQHF.

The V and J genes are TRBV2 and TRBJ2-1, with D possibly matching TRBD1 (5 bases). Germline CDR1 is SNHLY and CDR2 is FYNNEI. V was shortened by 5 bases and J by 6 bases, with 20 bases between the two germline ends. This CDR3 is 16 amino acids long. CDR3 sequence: CASSNPWQGSLNEQFF. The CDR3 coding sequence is TGTGCCAGCAGTAACCCATGGCAGGGCTCCCTCAATGAGCAGTTCTTC.

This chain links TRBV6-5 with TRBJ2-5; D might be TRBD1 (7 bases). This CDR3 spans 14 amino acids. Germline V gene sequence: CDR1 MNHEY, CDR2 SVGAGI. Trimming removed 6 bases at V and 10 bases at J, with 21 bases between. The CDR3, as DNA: TGTGCCAGCAGCCATGACAGAGGGGGCGGGGTCCAGTACTTC. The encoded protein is CASSHDRGGGVQYF.

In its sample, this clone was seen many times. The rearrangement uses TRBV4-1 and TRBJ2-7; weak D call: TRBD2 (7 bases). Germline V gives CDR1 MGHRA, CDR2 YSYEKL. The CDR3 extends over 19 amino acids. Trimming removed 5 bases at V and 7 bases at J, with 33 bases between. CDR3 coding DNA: TGCGCCAGCAGCGAAAGAGACGGGGGCGCGGGGGAGGTTTTTTATGAGCAGTACTTC. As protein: CASSERDGGAGEVFYEQYF.